The rows below give T cell receptor beta chains drawn from one sample of a study of blood T cell repertoires in COVID-19. TCRdb keeps only in-frame clones here, not all; method: immunoSEQ multiplex PCR. Among about 74,000 clones listed, roughly 90% were seen once. The source material was peripheral blood. These receptors originate from a man aged 70 or older with active or convalescent COVID-19. The CDR3 runs from the conserved cysteine through the conserved F or W. The order of the fields is clone size, D gene, J gene, V gene, CDR3 DNA, CDR3 protein. D genes are given only for firm matches. A clone size is listed for some rows: how often the clone was seen (once, few, many), or a class if it is expanded.

.,.,TRBJ1-4,TRBV6-5,TGTGCCAGCAGTTACGGGACACCTCCAAATGAAAAACTGTTTTTT,CASSYGTPPNEKLFF
.,.,TRBJ2-3,TRBV7-2,TGTGCCAGCAGCCCCAGGCGGGCAGATACGCAGTATTTT,CASSPRRADTQYF
.,.,TRBJ2-2,TRBV5-4,TGTGCCAGCAGCTCCTCGAGGGGGGGAAACGGGGAGCTGTTTTTT,CASSSSRGGNGELFF
.,TRBD1,TRBJ2-3,TRBV5-1,TGCGCCAGCAGCTTGCGCCAGGGGGAGGATACGCAGTATTTT,CASSLRQGEDTQYF
.,TRBD1,TRBJ1-2,TRBV4-1,TGCGCCAGCAGCCAAGATCCCACCGACAGGGGACTATATGGCTACACCTTC,CASSQDPTDRGLYGYTF
few,TRBD1,TRBJ1-2,TRBV30,TGTGCCTGGACCCGGGACAGGGTAGGCGGCTACACCTTC,CAWTRDRVGGYTF
.,TRBD2,TRBJ2-1,TRBV19,TGTGCCAGTAGGGGACTAGCGGGAGTTCCTCGGAGGGATGAGCAGTTCTTC,CASRGLAGVPRRDEQFF
few,.,TRBJ2-3,TRBV18,TGTGCCAGCTCACCCGAGTTAACGGGGGGCGATATAGATACGCAGTATTTT,CASSPELTGGDIDTQYF
.,.,TRBJ1-2,TRBV24-1,TGTGCCACCAGTGGAGGCAGGGGCCTGTTTAACTATGGCTACACCTTC,CATSGGRGLFNYGYTF
.,.,TRBJ2-2,TRBV5-1,TGCGCCAGCAGCTTGGCTCCCCCCACCGGGGAGCTGTTTTTT,CASSLAPPTGELFF
.,.,TRBJ1-2,TRBV7-8,TGTGCCAGCAGCTTTCAGTATGGCTACACCTTC,CASSFQYGYTF
.,.,TRBJ2-2,TRBV2,TGTGCCAGCAGTGAAGAAGCGGGCACCGGGGAGCTGTTTTTT,CASSEEAGTGELFF
.,.,TRBJ2-3,TRBV7-9,TGTGCCAGCAGCTTAGGGAGACTAGACACAGATATTGCGCAGTATTTT,CASSLGRLDTDIAQYF
few,.,TRBJ1-1,TRBV7-8,TGTGCCAGCAGCCGGGACTGGAACACTGAAGCTTTCTTT,CASSRDWNTEAFF
.,.,TRBJ1-6,TRBV5-1,TGCGCCAGCAGCTTGCGGCAGCTAGAAGAGAATTCACCCCTCCACTTT,CASSLRQLEENSPLHF
once,TRBD1,TRBJ1-4,TRBV2,TGTGCCAGCAACGGACAGGCTAATGAAAAACTGTTTTTT,CASNGQANEKLFF
.,TRBD1,TRBJ2-2,TRBV10-3,TGTGCCATCAGTGACGTTTGGGACAGCACCGGGGAGCTGTTTTTT,CAISDVWDSTGELFF
.,TRBD1,TRBJ1-1,TRBV5-1,TGCGCCAGCAGCCGAGGACAGGGGAACACTGAAGCTTTCTTT,CASSRGQGNTEAFF
.,.,TRBJ1-2,TRBV5-4,TGTGCCAGCAGCTTGACAGGGATAGACGGCTACACCTTC,CASSLTGIDGYTF
.,TRBD1,TRBJ1-1,TRBV19,TGTGCCAGTATGGGACAGTGGGGCAGTGAAGCTTTCTTT,CASMGQWGSEAFF
.,TRBD1,TRBJ2-1,TRBV5-1,TGCGCCAGCAGCTCCGGGACAGGGTCCTACAATGAGCAGTTCTTC,CASSSGTGSYNEQFF
.,.,TRBJ2-1,TRBV3-1/TRBV3-2,TGTGCCAGCAGCCAAGTTAACAATGAGCAGTTCTTC,CASSQVNNEQFF
.,.,TRBJ1-6,TRBV3-1/TRBV3-2,TGTGCCAGCAGCCAAGATGCGGTCTCACCCCTCCACTTT,CASSQDAVSPLHF
.,.,TRBJ1-1,TRBV9,TGTGCCAGCAGCCTTCTGCAGGGTGAAGCTTTCTTT,CASSLLQGEAFF
.,.,TRBJ2-7,TRBV11-2,TGTGCCAGCAGCTTGGTGCAGGGGTCTTTAGAGCAGTACTTC,CASSLVQGSLEQYF
.,.,TRBJ1-2,TRBV14,TGTGCCAGCAGCCACAAGACAGGTGGTGGCTACACCTTC,CASSHKTGGGYTF
few,TRBD2,TRBJ2-1,TRBV6-1,TGTGCCAGCAGTGGACTAGCGGGAGGGCCCGGAAGGGACAATGAGCAGTTCTTC,CASSGLAGGPGRDNEQFF
.,TRBD2,TRBJ2-3,TRBV19,TGTGCCAGTAGTAGGGGACTAGCGGGGGGATCCGCCACAGATACGCAGTATTTT,CASSRGLAGGSATDTQYF
.,.,TRBJ1-1,TRBV6-5,TGTGCCAGCAGTACCTCACAGGGCGCCACTGAAGCTTTCTTT,CASSTSQGATEAFF
.,.,TRBJ2-7,TRBV3-1/TRBV3-2,TGTGCCAGCAGCCTATCTAGCAGCGAGCAGTACTTC,CASSLSSSEQYF
.,TRBD2,TRBJ2-1,TRBV2,TGTGCCAGCAGTGAAGTCGTGGGAGGGCCAAGTTTCTTC,CASSEVVGGPSFF
.,.,TRBJ2-5,TRBV5-8,TGTGCCAGCAGCTTTGGAGCGAGGCAAGAGACCCAGTACTTC,CASSFGARQETQYF
.,.,TRBJ2-5,TRBV7-2,TGTGCCAGCAGCTCCAGTTCCCGAGAGACCCAGTACTTC,CASSSSSRETQYF
.,.,TRBJ1-2,TRBV12-3/TRBV12-4,TGTGCCAGCAGAAGGGGGGGAAGCGGTGGCTACACCTTC,CASRRGGSGGYTF
.,.,TRBJ1-1,TRBV9,TGTGCCAGCAGCGGCAGCCTAGGTGAACAGGCGAACACTGAAGCTTTCTTT,CASSGSLGEQANTEAFF
.,TRBD1,TRBJ1-6,TRBV27,TGTGCCAGCAGTTTAAGGGACAGCGCACCCCTCCACTTT,CASSLRDSAPLHF
.,.,TRBJ1-2,TRBV30,TGTGCCTGGAGTGTAGGACAACACTTGGGCTACACCTTC,CAWSVGQHLGYTF
many,TRBD1,TRBJ2-7,TRBV30,TGTGCCTGGAAAGGGACAGGAGATTACGAGCAGTACTTC,CAWKGTGDYEQYF
.,.,TRBJ1-1,TRBV3-1/TRBV3-2,TGTGCCAGCAGCCAAGTCCCTTTCGCTGAAGCTTTCTTT,CASSQVPFAEAFF
.,.,TRBJ2-6,TRBV7-9,TGTGCCAGCACCAGACAGACTGGGGCCAACGTCCTGACTTTC,CASTRQTGANVLTF
.,TRBD1,TRBJ1-1,TRBV9,TGTGCCAGCAGCAGACAGGGGGCGGGGACTGAAGCTTTCTTT,CASSRQGAGTEAFF
.,TRBD2,TRBJ2-1,TRBV27,TGTGCCAGCAGTTCGGGACTAGCGGGGGGGCCGTCCTACAATGAGCAGTTCTTC,CASSSGLAGGPSYNEQFF
.,.,TRBJ1-2,TRBV21-1,TGTGCCAGCAGCCGAACCATAGACAGGGGGCAAGGTGGCTACACCTTC,CASSRTIDRGQGGYTF
.,.,TRBJ2-2,TRBV5-5,TGTGCCAGCAGCTTGCAGGAACCCGGGGAGCTGTTTTTT,CASSLQEPGELFF
once,TRBD1,TRBJ2-5,TRBV10-3,TGTGCCATCAGTGGGGGACAGACGGAGACCCAGTACTTC,CAISGGQTETQYF
.,.,TRBJ2-3,TRBV7-9,TGTGCCAGCAGCTTAGGAGGTCTGGATACGCAGTATTTT,CASSLGGLDTQYF
.,TRBD1,TRBJ2-7,TRBV19,TGTGCCAGTATGGACAGGGAAACCTACGAGCAGTACTTC,CASMDRETYEQYF
.,TRBD1,TRBJ1-6,TRBV2,TGTGCCAGCACATCGGACAGGCTCCTCTATAATTCACCCCTCCACTTT,CASTSDRLLYNSPLHF
.,TRBD1,TRBJ1-6,TRBV25-1,TGTGCCAGCAGTGAGTTGGGACAGACTTCACCCCTCCACTTT,CASSELGQTSPLHF
few,.,TRBJ1-6,TRBV15,TGTGCCACCAGCAGAGAAGTAACGGGACAACGAAATTCACCCCTCCACTTT,CATSREVTGQRNSPLHF
.,TRBD1,TRBJ2-5,TRBV29-1,TGCAGCGTTGGGACGGGGACAGGGAAAGAGACCCAGTACTTC,CSVGTGTGKETQYF
.,TRBD1,TRBJ2-2,TRBV5-4,TGTGCCAGCAGCCGACAGGGGGCCAACACCGGGGAGCTGTTTTTT,CASSRQGANTGELFF
once,.,TRBJ2-7,TRBV30,TGTGCCTGGATGGCTCCGGGGAGAGGCTACGAGCAGTACTTC,CAWMAPGRGYEQYF
.,TRBD2,TRBJ2-2,TRBV2,TGTGCCAGCAGCGCCGGGACTACGGGAGCGAACACCGGGGAGCTGTTTTTT,CASSAGTTGANTGELFF
.,.,TRBJ2-1,TRBV2,TGTGCCAGCCTACCGGTGTCCTACAATGAGCAGTTCTTC,CASLPVSYNEQFF
.,TRBD1,TRBJ1-2,TRBV5-4,TGTGCCAGCAGCCGCCCGGGACAGGGGAACTATGGCTACACCTTC,CASSRPGQGNYGYTF
.,TRBD2,TRBJ2-7,TRBV11-3,TGTGCCAGCAGCCCTTCTAGCGGAGCTACCTACGAGCAGTACTTC,CASSPSSGATYEQYF